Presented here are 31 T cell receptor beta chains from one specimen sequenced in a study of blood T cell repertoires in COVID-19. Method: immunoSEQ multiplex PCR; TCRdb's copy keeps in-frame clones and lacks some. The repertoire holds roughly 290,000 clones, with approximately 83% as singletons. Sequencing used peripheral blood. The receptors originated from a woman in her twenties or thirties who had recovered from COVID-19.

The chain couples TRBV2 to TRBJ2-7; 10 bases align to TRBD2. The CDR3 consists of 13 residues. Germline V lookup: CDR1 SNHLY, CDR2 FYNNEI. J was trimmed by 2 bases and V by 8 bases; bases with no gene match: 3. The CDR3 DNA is TGTGCCAGCGGGACTAGCGTTGCCTACGAGCAGTACTTC. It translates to CASGTSVAYEQYF.

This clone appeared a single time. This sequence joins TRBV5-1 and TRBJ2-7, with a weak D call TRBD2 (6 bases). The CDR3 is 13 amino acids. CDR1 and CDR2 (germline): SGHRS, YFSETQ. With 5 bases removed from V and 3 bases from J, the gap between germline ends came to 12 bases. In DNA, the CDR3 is TGCGCCAGCAGTCCAGGGAGGAACTACGAGCAGTACTTC. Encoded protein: CASSPGRNYEQYF.

CDR3 amino acids: CASLWTGDSNQPQHF. The DNA of the CDR3 is TGTGCCAGCCTTTGGACAGGGGATAGCAATCAGCCCCAGCATTTT. The chain employs TRBV6-5 and TRBJ1-5, with 9 positions matching TRBD1. The CDR3 covers 15 residues. Germline V gene lookup returns CDR1 MNHEY and CDR2 SVGAGI. Unmatched junction bases numbered 5, after V lost 8 bases and J lost 0 bases.

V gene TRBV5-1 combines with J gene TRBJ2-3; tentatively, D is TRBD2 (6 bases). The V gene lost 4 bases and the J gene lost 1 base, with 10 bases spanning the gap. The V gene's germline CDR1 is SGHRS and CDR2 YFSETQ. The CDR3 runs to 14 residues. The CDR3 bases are TGCGCCAGCAGCGCCGGGACTCGCACAGATACGCAGTATTTT. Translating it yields CASSAGTRTDTQYF.

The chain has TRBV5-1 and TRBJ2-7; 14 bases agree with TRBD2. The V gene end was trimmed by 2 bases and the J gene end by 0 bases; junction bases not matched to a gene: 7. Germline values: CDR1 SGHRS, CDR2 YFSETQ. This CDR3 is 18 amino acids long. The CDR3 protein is CASSLRTSGGLSSYEQYF. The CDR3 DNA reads TGCGCCAGCAGCTTACGGACTAGCGGGGGGTTAAGCTCCTACGAGCAGTACTTC.

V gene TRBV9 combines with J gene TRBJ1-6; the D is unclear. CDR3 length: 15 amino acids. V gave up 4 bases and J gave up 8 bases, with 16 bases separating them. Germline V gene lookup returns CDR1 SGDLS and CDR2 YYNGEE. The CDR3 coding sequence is TGTGCCAGCAGCCCTGAGGTGTATTCGGATTCACCCCTCCACTTT. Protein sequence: CASSPEVYSDSPLHF.

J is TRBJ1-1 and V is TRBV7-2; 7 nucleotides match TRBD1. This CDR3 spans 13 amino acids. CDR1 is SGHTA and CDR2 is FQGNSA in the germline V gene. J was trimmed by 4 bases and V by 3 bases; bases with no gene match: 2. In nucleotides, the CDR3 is TGTGCCAGCAGCTTTTACAGGGGCACTGAAGCTTTCTTT. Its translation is CASSFYRGTEAFF.

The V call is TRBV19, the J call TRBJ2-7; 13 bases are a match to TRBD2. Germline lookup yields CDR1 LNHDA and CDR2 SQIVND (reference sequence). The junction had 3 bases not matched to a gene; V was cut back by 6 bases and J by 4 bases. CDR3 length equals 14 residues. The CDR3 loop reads CASSPTSGRYEQYF. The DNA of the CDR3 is TGTGCCAGTAGCCCGACTAGCGGGAGGTACGAGCAGTACTTC. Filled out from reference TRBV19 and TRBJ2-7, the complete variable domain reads DGGITQSPKYLFRKEGQNVTLSCEQNLNHDAMYWYRQDPGQGLRLIYYSQIVNDFQKGDIAEGYSVSREKKESFPLTVTSAQKNPTAFYLCASSPTSGRYEQYFGPGTRLTVT.

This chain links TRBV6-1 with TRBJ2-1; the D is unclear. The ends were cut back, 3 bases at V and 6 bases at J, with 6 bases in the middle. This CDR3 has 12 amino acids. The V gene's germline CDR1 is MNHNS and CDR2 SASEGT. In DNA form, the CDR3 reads TGTGCCAGCAGTGATGCGCCCAATGAGCAGTTCTTC. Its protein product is CASSDAPNEQFF.

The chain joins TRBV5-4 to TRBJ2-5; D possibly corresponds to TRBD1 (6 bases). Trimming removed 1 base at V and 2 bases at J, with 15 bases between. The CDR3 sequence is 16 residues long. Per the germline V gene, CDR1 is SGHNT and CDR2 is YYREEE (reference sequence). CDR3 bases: TGTGCCAGCAGCTTGTCGGCAGGGGCACTGCAAGAGACCCAGTACTTC. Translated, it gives CASSLSAGALQETQYF.

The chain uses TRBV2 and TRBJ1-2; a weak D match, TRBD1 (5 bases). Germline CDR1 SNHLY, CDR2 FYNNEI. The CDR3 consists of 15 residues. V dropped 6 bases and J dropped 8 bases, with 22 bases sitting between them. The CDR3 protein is CASRKITTGPLGYTF. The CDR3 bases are TGTGCCAGCAGAAAGATAACAACAGGCCCCTTAGGCTACACCTTC.

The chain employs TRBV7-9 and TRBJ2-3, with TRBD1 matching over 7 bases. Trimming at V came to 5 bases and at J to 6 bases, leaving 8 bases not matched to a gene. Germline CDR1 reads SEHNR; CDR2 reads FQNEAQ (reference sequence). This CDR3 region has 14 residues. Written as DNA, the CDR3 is TGTGCCAGCAGCCCCGGACAGGTTATTGATACGCAGTATTTT. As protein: CASSPGQVIDTQYF.

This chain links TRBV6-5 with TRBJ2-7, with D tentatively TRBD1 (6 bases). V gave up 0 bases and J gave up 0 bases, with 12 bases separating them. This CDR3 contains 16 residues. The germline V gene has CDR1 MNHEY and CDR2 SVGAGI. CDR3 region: CASSYSGQFLSYEQYF. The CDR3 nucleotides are TGTGCCAGCAGTTACTCTGGACAGTTCCTCTCCTACGAGCAGTACTTC.

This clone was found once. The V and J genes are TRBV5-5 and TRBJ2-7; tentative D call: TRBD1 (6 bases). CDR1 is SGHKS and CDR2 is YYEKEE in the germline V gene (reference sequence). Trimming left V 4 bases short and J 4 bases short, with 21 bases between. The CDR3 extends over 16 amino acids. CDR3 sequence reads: CASSPGAAGAMYEQYF. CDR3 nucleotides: TGTGCCAGCAGCCCGGGTGCGGCAGGGGCGATGTACGAGCAGTACTTC.

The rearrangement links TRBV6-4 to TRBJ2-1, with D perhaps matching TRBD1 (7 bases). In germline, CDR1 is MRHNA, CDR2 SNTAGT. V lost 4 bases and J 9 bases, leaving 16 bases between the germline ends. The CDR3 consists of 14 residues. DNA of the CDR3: TGTGCCAGCAGTGGCCAGGGGGGCTGGGGTGAGCAGTTCTTC. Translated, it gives CASSGQGGWGEQFF.

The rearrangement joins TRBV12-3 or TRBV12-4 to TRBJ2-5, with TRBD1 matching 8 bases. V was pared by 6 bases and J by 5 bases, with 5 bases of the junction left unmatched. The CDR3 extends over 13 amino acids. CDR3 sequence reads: CASRPSGGETQYF. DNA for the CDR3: TGTGCCAGCAGGCCTTCAGGGGGCGAGACCCAGTACTTC.

The CDR3, as DNA: TGTGCCAGCAGGCCTCGGACAGGCGGGATTGGCTACACCTTC. Its translation is CASRPRTGGIGYTF. The chain carries TRBV28 and TRBJ1-2; 7 bases fit TRBD1. CDR3 length: 14 residues. Germline V gene data show CDR1 as MDHEN and CDR2 as SYDVKM. Trimming cost V 6 bases and J 7 bases; bases outside gene matches: 11.

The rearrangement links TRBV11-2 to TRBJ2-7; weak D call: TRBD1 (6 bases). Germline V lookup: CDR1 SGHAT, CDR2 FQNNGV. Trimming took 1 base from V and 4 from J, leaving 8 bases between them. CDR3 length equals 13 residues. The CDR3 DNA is TGTGCCAGCAGCTTAGTCAGGGGTTACGAGCAGTACTTC. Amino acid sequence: CASSLVRGYEQYF.

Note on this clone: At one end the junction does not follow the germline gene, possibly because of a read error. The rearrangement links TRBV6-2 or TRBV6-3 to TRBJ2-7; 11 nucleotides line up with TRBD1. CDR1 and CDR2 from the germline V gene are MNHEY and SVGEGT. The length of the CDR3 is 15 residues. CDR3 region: CASSYSGTGGYEQYF. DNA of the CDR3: TGTGCCAGCAGCTACTCCGGGACAGGGGGCTACGAGCAGTACTTC.

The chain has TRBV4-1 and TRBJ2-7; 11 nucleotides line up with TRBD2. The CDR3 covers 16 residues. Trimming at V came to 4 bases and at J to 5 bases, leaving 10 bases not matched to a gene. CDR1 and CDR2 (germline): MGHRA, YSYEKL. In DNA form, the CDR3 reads TGCGCCAGCAGCCTAACTAGCGGGAGAATAGGGAACGAGCAGTACTTC. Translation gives CASSLTSGRIGNEQYF.

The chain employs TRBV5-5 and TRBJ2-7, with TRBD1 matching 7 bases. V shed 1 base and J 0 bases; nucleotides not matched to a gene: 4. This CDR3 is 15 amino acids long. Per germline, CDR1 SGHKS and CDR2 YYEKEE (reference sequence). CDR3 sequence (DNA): TGTGCCAGCAGCTTGCTTACAGGGGCCTCCTACGAGCAGTACTTC. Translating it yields CASSLLTGASYEQYF.

CDR3 DNA: TGTGCCAGCAGCCAAGATGGCGGGACAGGGGGCACCTATGGCTACACCTTC. This sequence encodes CASSQDGGTGGTYGYTF. The gene calls are TRBV4-2 and TRBJ1-2; 12 bases align to TRBD1. Germline-derived CDR1 and CDR2 are LGHNA and YNFKEQ. V trimming: 0 bases; J trimming: 4 bases; junction bases outside the gene matches: 6. The CDR3 sequence is 17 residues long.

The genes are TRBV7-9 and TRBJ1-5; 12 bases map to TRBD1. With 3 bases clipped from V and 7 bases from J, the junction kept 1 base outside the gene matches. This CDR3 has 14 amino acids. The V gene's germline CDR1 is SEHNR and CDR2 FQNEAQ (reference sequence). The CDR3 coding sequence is TGTGCCAGCAGCTTTGGGACAGGGGGCCAGCCCCAGCATTTT. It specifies CASSFGTGGQPQHF. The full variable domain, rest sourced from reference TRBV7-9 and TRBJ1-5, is DTGVSQNPRHKITKRGQNVTFRCDPISEHNRLYWYRQTLGQGPEFLTYFQNEAQLEKSRLLSDRFSAERPKGSFSTLEIQRTEQGDSAMYLCASSFGTGGQPQHFGDGTRLSIL.

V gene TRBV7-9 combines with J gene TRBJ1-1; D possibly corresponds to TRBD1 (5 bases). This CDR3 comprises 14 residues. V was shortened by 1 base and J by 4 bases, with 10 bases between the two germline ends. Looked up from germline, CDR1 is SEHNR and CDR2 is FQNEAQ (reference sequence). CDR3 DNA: TGTGCCAGCAGCTTAGGGGGCAGTATCACTGAAGCTTTCTTT. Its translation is CASSLGGSITEAFF. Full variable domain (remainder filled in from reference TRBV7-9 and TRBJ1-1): DTGVSQNPRHKITKRGQNVTFRCDPISEHNRLYWYRQTLGQGPEFLTYFQNEAQLEKSRLLSDRFSAERPKGSFSTLEIQRTEQGDSAMYLCASSLGGSITEAFFGQGTRLTVV.

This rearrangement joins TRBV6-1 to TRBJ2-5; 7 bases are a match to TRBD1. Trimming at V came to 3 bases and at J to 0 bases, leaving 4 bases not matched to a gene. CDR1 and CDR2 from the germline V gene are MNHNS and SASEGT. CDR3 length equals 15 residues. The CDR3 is CASSEVTGDQETQYF. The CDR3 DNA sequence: TGTGCCAGCAGTGAGGTTACAGGGGACCAAGAGACCCAGTACTTC.

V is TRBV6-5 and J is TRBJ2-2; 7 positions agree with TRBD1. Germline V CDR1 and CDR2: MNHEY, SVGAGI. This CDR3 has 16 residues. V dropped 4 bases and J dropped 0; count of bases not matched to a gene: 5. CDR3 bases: TGTGCCAGCAGTTCGCCCGGGACAGCGAACACCGGGGAGCTGTTTTTT. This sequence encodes CASSSPGTANTGELFF.

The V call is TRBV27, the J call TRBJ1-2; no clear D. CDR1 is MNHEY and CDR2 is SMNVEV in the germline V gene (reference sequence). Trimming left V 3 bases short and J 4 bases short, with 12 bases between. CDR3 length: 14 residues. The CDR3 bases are TGTGCCAGCAGTTTTGGGTGGAGCGGCTATGGCTACACCTTC. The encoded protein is CASSFGWSGYGYTF.

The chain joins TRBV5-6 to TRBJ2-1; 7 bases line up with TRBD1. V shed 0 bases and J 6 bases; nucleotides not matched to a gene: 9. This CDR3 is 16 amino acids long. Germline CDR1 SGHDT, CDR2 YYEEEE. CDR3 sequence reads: CASSLEMTGIGNEQFF. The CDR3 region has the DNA TGTGCCAGCAGCTTGGAAATGACAGGGATCGGCAATGAGCAGTTCTTC.

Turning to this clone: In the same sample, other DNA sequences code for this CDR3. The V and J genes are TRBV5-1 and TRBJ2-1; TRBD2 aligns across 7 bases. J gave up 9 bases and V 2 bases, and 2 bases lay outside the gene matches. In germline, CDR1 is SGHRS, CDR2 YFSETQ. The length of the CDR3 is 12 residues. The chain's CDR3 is CASSLLAGEQFF. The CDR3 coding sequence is TGCGCCAGCAGCTTATTAGCGGGTGAGCAGTTCTTC.

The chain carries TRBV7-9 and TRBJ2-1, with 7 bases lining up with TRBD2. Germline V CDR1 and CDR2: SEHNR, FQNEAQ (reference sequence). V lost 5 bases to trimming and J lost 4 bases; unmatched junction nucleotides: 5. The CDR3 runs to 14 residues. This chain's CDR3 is CASSQSGIYNEQFF. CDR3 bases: TGTGCCAGCAGCCAGAGCGGGATATACAATGAGCAGTTCTTC.

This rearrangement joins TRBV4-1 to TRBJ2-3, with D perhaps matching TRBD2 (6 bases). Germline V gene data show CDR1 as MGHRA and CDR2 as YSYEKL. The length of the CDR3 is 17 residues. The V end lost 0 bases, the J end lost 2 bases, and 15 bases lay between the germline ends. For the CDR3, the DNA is TGCGCCAGCAGCCAAGATCGGGGTAGCGGAATCACAGATACGCAGTATTTT. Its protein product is CASSQDRGSGITDTQYF.